The rows below give T cell receptor beta chains drawn from one sample of a study of long-term antiretroviral therapy in people with HIV. Sequenced by immunoSEQ multiplex PCR; TCRdb stores in-frame clones only, minus some. The data show under 20,000 clones, 60% to 80% seen once. Sequenced here: unsorted PBMCs, sampled less than 2.2 years before starting antiretroviral therapy. The receptors here all came from a man between 25 and 39 years old with HIV. Each CDR3 is given with its conserved first and last residue. Fields, in order: V gene, D gene, J gene, clone size, CDR3 DNA, CDR3 protein. D genes are given only for firm matches. Rows may omit the clone size; those that give it use once, few, many or a size class.

v_gene: TRBV5-1
d_gene: .
j_gene: TRBJ2-7
abundance: .
CDR3nt: TGCGCCAGCAGCTTGTGGTTAGGGTCGTCGTACGAGCAGTACTTC
CDR3aa: CASSLWLGSSYEQYF

v_gene: TRBV4-1
d_gene: TRBD1
j_gene: TRBJ2-7
abundance: few
CDR3nt: TGCGCCAGCAGCTACCGGGACAGGAGCTACGAGCAGTACTTC
CDR3aa: CASSYRDRSYEQYF

v_gene: TRBV30
d_gene: TRBD2
j_gene: TRBJ2-3
abundance: few
CDR3nt: TGTGCCTGGAGTGGACTAGCGGGAGCAGATACGCAGTATTTT
CDR3aa: CAWSGLAGADTQYF

v_gene: TRBV1
d_gene: .
j_gene: TRBJ2-3
abundance: .
CDR3nt: TGCACCAGCAGCCCCGGGAGCACAGATACGCAGTATTTT
CDR3aa: CTSSPGSTDTQYF

v_gene: TRBV21-1
d_gene: .
j_gene: TRBJ1-1
abundance: .
CDR3nt: TGTGCCAGCACATCCAATGGAGCCTTTGAAGCTTTCTTT
CDR3aa: CASTSNGAFEAFF

v_gene: TRBV7-8
d_gene: TRBD1
j_gene: TRBJ1-1
abundance: .
CDR3nt: TGTGCCAGCAGCTTACCGGGACAGTGGAACACTGAAGCTTTCTTT
CDR3aa: CASSLPGQWNTEAFF

v_gene: TRBV7-2
d_gene: TRBD1
j_gene: TRBJ2-7
abundance: .
CDR3nt: TGTGCCAGCAGCCTGACAGGGAGAGGCTCCTACGAGCAGTACTTC
CDR3aa: CASSLTGRGSYEQYF

v_gene: TRBV7-2
d_gene: TRBD1
j_gene: TRBJ2-7
abundance: .
CDR3nt: TGTGCCAGCAGCTCTAGGGACAGGGCCTCCTACGAGCAGTACTTC
CDR3aa: CASSSRDRASYEQYF

v_gene: TRBV28
d_gene: .
j_gene: TRBJ2-1
abundance: .
CDR3nt: TGTGCCAGCTGCCGGTGGGGGGTTGAGCAGTTCTTC
CDR3aa: CASCRWGVEQFF

v_gene: TRBV7-3
d_gene: .
j_gene: TRBJ2-5
abundance: .
CDR3nt: TGTGCCAGCAGCTTAAAGTGGGGGGCTCAAGAGACCCAGTACTTC
CDR3aa: CASSLKWGAQETQYF

v_gene: TRBV5-4
d_gene: TRBD1
j_gene: TRBJ2-7
abundance: .
CDR3nt: TGTGCCAGCAGCTCAGGACAGGTCGGTTCCTACGAGCAGTACTTC
CDR3aa: CASSSGQVGSYEQYF

v_gene: TRBV7-2
d_gene: TRBD2
j_gene: TRBJ2-3
abundance: .
CDR3nt: TGTGCCAGCAGCCGGGAGGGCAGGGATACGCAGTATTTT
CDR3aa: CASSREGRDTQYF

v_gene: TRBV29-1
d_gene: .
j_gene: TRBJ1-1
abundance: .
CDR3nt: TGCAGCCCGGGGCCTAACACTGAAGCTTTCTTT
CDR3aa: CSPGPNTEAFF

v_gene: TRBV28
d_gene: .
j_gene: TRBJ1-3
abundance: .
CDR3nt: TGTGCCAGCAGAGCTCTAATCGGTGTCACTGGAAACACCATATATTTT
CDR3aa: CASRALIGVTGNTIYF

v_gene: TRBV27
d_gene: .
j_gene: TRBJ1-1
abundance: .
CDR3nt: TGTGCCAGCAGGGCGGCAGGACGCACTGAAGCTTTCTTT
CDR3aa: CASRAAGRTEAFF

v_gene: TRBV2
d_gene: TRBD1
j_gene: TRBJ2-7
abundance: .
CDR3nt: TGTGCCAGCAACGGACGACAGGGATACGAGCAGTACTTC
CDR3aa: CASNGRQGYEQYF

v_gene: TRBV7-9
d_gene: TRBD1
j_gene: TRBJ1-1
abundance: .
CDR3nt: TGTGCCAGCAGCTCGACCCCTGGAGGGGGCGGCACTGAAGCTTTCTTT
CDR3aa: CASSSTPGGGGTEAFF

v_gene: TRBV20-1
d_gene: .
j_gene: TRBJ2-7
abundance: .
CDR3nt: TGCAGTGCTTCTGATCACGAGCAGTACTTC
CDR3aa: CSASDHEQYF

v_gene: TRBV6-5
d_gene: TRBD2
j_gene: TRBJ2-7
abundance: .
CDR3nt: TGTGCCAGCAGTCCTACCTGGGGGGGCTCCTACGAGCAGTACTTC
CDR3aa: CASSPTWGGSYEQYF

v_gene: TRBV14
d_gene: .
j_gene: TRBJ2-2
abundance: once
CDR3nt: TGTGCCAGCAGCCCCAGGGTAACCGGGGAGCTGTTTTTT
CDR3aa: CASSPRVTGELFF

v_gene: TRBV29-1
d_gene: .
j_gene: TRBJ1-4
abundance: .
CDR3nt: TGCAGCGTTGATACTGGAACTAATGAAAAACTGTTTTTT
CDR3aa: CSVDTGTNEKLFF

v_gene: TRBV2
d_gene: .
j_gene: TRBJ1-5
abundance: few
CDR3nt: TGTGCCAGCAGTGAACAGACAGCGAATCAGCCCCAGCATTTT
CDR3aa: CASSEQTANQPQHF